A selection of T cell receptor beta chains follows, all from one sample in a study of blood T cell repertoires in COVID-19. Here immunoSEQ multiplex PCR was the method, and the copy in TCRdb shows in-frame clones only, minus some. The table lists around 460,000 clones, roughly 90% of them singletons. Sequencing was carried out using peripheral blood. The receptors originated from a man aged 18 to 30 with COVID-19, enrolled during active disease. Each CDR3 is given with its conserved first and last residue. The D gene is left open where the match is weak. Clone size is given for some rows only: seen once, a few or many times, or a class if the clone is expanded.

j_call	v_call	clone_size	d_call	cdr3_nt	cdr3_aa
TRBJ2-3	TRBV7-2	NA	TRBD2	TGTGCCAGCAATGAAGCAGCGGGAGGAGGCCCAGATACGCAGTATTTT	CASNEAAGGGPDTQYF
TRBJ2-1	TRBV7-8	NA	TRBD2	TGTGCCAGCAGCACGCTACCGGGACTAGCGAGCAATGAGCAGTTCTTC	CASSTLPGLASNEQFF
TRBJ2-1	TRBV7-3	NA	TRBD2	TGTGCCAGCAGCCTTCGGACTAGCGGGAGTTGGAACGAGCAGTTCTTC	CASSLRTSGSWNEQFF
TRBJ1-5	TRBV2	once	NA	TGTGCCAGCAGCGCACCGGGAGCCCAGCATTTT	CASSAPGAQHF
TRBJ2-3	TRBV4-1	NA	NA	TGCGCCAGCAGCCAAGTGGCTAGCCCTGGAGATACGCAGTATTTT	CASSQVASPGDTQYF
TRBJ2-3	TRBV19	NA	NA	TGTGCCAGTAGTCAAACGACTGGCACAGATACGCAGTATTTT	CASSQTTGTDTQYF
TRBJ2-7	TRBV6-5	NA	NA	TGTGCCAGCAGTTACTCGACGTGGCAGGGAAACGAGCAGTACTTC	CASSYSTWQGNEQYF
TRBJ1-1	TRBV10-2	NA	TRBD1	TGCGCCAGCAGTGAGAGGGACAGGGGGGTGAACACTGAAGCTTTCTTT	CASSERDRGVNTEAFF
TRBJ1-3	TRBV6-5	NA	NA	TGTGCCAGCAGTACCCAGGACAGCGCTTTAAACACCATATATTTT	CASSTQDSALNTIYF
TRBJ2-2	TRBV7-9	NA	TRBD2	TGTGCCAGCAGCCAGGGACTAGCGGGGAACCTGAACACCGGGGAGCTGTTTTTT	CASSQGLAGNLNTGELFF
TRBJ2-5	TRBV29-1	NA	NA	TGCAGCGTTGGTACCTCAAGCCGGCAGTACTTC	CSVGTSSRQYF
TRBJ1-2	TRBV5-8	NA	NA	TGTGCCAGCAGCTTATTGACAGGAACCAACTATGGCTACACCTTC	CASSLLTGTNYGYTF
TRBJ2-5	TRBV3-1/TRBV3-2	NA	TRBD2	TGTGCCAGCAGCCCCTCGGGGGGGGAGGTTGGCCAGTACTTC	CASSPSGGEVGQYF
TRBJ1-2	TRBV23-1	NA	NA	TGCGCCAGCAGTCAGTCGCGGATGGTAACAGGGAGTTATGGCTACACCTTC	CASSQSRMVTGSYGYTF
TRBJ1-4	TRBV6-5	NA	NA	TGTGCCAGCAGGGGGGCGGCAACTAATGAAAAACTGTTTTTT	CASRGAATNEKLFF
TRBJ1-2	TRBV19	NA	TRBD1	TGTGCCAGTAGTTCGTCGGACAGGGTATTTGGCTACACCTTC	CASSSSDRVFGYTF
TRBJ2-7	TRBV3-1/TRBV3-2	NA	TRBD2	TGTGCCAGCAGCCAAGTAAGCGGGGTCTTCTACGAGCAGTACTTC	CASSQVSGVFYEQYF
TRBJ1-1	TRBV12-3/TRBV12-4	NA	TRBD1	TGTGCCAGCAGAAGACAGGGTTCTGCTGAAGCTTTCTTT	CASRRQGSAEAFF
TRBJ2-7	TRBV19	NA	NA	TGTGCCGCCGGACAGCTATACGAGCAGTACTTC	CAAGQLYEQYF
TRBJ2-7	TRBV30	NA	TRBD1	TGTGCCTGGAGTCAACAGGGGGCGGGCGAGCAGTACTTC	CAWSQQGAGEQYF
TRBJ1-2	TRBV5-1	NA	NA	TGCGCCAGCAGCTTGGGGAGGGTCGATGGCTACACCTTC	CASSLGRVDGYTF
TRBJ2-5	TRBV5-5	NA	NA	TGTGCCAGCAGCTTGTTAACAGTCCAAGAGACCCAGTACTTC	CASSLLTVQETQYF
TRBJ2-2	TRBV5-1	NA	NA	TGCGCCAGCAGCCTACTCCAGGGGCCCGGGGAGCTGTTTTTT	CASSLLQGPGELFF
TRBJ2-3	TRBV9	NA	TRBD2	TGTGCCAGCAGCGTAGATGCTGCGGGGGGGCCAAATACGCAGTATTTT	CASSVDAAGGPNTQYF
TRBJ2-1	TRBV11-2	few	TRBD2	TGTGCCAGCAGCTCAAAGACTAGCGGGAGAGAGTACAATGAGCAGTTCTTC	CASSSKTSGREYNEQFF
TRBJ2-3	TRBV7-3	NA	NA	TGTGCCAGCAGCGGGACTTCCCTGAACACAGATACGCAGTATTTT	CASSGTSLNTDTQYF